These 31 T cell receptor beta chains were all obtained from the same sample, sequenced in a study of T cells in Graves' hyperthyroidism and ophthalmopathy (dated by TCRdb to about 2019). The library was built by means of multiplex PCR. The instrument given in TCRdb is Illumina HiSeq 2000. Amplification of TCR beta CDR3 regions was carried out from RNA transcripts. The first round of RT-PCR for the TCR CDR3 was performed with the HTBI primer set and the Qiagen OneStep RT-PCR kit. Through fastp at Q25 and MiXCR, TCRdb rebuilt clones from the public reads, retaining in-frame beta chains. Rows merge per CDR3 protein into single entries with the most common DNA and genes. For this sample the table gives around 420,000 distinct CDR3 sequences, of which 15% to 18% were detected only once. The top ten clonotypes cover about 14% of the sample. The sample comprised blood. These receptors were taken from a young woman with Graves' hyperthyroidism.

The V call is TRBV12-3 or TRBV12-4, the J call TRBJ2-2; 12 bases are a match to TRBD2. V trimming: 9 bases; J trimming: 8 bases; junction bases outside the gene matches: 10. The CDR3 is made up of 15 amino acids. This CDR3 reads CASRTSGVYMGELFF. The DNA of the CDR3 is TGTGCCAGTCGGACTAGCGGGGTATATATGGGGGAGCTGTTTTTT.

In this sample, this clonotype turned up many times. This sequence joins TRBV28 and TRBJ2-1; TRBD1 might be the D (6 bases). CDR3 length equals 15 residues. CDR1 and CDR2 from the germline V gene are MDHEN and SYDVKM. Trimming stripped 7 bases from V and 1 base from J, with 14 bases between. CDR3 bases: TGTGCCAGCACCTCTTTACAGGGATCCTACAATGAGCAGTTCTTC. Its translation is CASTSLQGSYNEQFF.

In this sample, this clonotype turned up many times. J is TRBJ2-5 and V is TRBV20-1; no clear D. Germline V CDR1 and CDR2: DFQATT, SNEGSKA (reference sequence). V was cut by 4 bases and J by 5 bases, with 14 bases left in between. The CDR3 length is 13 residues. CDR3 coding DNA: TGCAGTGCTATGGACCTAAATAGGGAGACCCAGTACTTC. This codes for CSAMDLNRETQYF.

A few counts support this clonotype. The rearrangement joins TRBV11-2 to TRBJ2-2; D is perhaps TRBD2 (5 bases). There are 14 residues in the CDR3. With 0 bases removed from V and 4 bases from J, the gap between germline ends came to 6 bases. Germline-derived CDR1 and CDR2 are SGHAT and FQNNGV. The CDR3 DNA reads as TGTGCCAGCAGCTTAGATCGGGGCACCGGGGAGCTGTTTTTT. It specifies CASSLDRGTGELFF.

V is TRBV11-2 and J is TRBJ2-5, with D perhaps TRBD2 (6 bases). In germline, CDR1 is SGHAT, CDR2 FQNNGV. V was pared by 0 bases and J by 3 bases, with 17 bases between. The CDR3 spans 17 residues. CDR3 loop: CASSLDNWAGGEETQYF. The CDR3 nucleotides are TGTGCCAGCAGCTTAGATAATTGGGCGGGCGGGGAAGAGACCCAGTACTTC.

In this sample, this clonotype turned up a few times. The CDR3 region is CSARRGDRGEAFF. In nucleotides, the CDR3 is TGCAGTGCCAGACGAGGAGACAGGGGGGAAGCTTTCTTT. The chain employs TRBV20-1 and TRBJ1-1; TRBD1 aligns across 9 bases. Germline CDR1 and CDR2: DFQATT and SNEGSKA (reference sequence). Losses at the gene ends were 6 bases for V and 8 bases for J; bases not matched to a gene: 10. The CDR3 has 13 amino acids.

This clonotype was observed many times. The V gene is TRBV7-3, the J gene TRBJ2-5; a weak D match, TRBD2 (5 bases). The V end was cut by 5 bases, the J end by 6 bases, with 16 bases between. Germline V CDR1 and CDR2: SGHTA, FQGTGA. CDR3 size: 14 residues. CDR3 sequence: CASSPTSGVKTQYF. The CDR3 region has the DNA TGTGCCAGCAGCCCCACGAGCGGAGTTAAGACCCAGTACTTC. Based on the CDR3 plus reference TRBV7-3 and TRBJ2-5, the full variable domain is GAGVSQTPSNKVTEKGKYVELRCDPISGHTALYWYRQSLGQGPEFLIYFQGTGAADDSGLPNDRFFAVRPEGSVSTLKIQRTERGDSAVYLCASSPTSGVKTQYFGPGTRLLVL.

This clonotype was counted a few times. The chain recombines TRBV20-1 with TRBJ2-1; D perhaps matches TRBD2 (5 bases). Trimming pared 5 bases from V and 15 bases from J, leaving 17 bases between. This CDR3 has 11 residues. Per the germline V gene, CDR1 is DFQATT and CDR2 is SNEGSKA (reference sequence). CDR3 bases: TGCAGTGCTTCCCCCGGGGAGAGGCTGTTCTTC. Amino acids: CSASPGERLFF.

This clonotype was counted many times. This chain links TRBV4-1 with TRBJ1-5; D gene uncertain. The ends were cut back, 2 bases at V and 4 bases at J, with 12 bases in the middle. Germline lookup yields CDR1 MGHRA and CDR2 YSYEKL. The CDR3 runs 15 residues. The CDR3, as DNA: TGCGCCAGCAGCCAATTCGGGGAAACGAATCAGCCCCAGCATTTT. This translates into CASSQFGETNQPQHF.

At least ten counts were recorded for this clonotype. The V call is TRBV12-3 or TRBV12-4, the J call TRBJ2-3; D is perhaps TRBD2 (6 bases). The V gene lost 6 bases and the J gene lost 5 bases, with 15 bases spanning the gap. The CDR3 has 14 amino acids. CDR3 sequence: CASRPPLALDTQYF. The CDR3 DNA is TGTGCCAGCAGGCCCCCACTAGCATTAGATACGCAGTATTTT.

Remarks on this clonotype: A much larger clone lies one base from this, so it may be a read error. This chain links TRBV2 with TRBJ1-5, with 7 bases identical to TRBD1. From germline, CDR1 is SNHLY and CDR2 FYNNEI. The CDR3 contains 15 residues. CDR3: CAGSDEGARNQPQHF. In DNA form, the CDR3 reads TGTGCCGGCAGTGATGAGGGGGCTCGCAATCAGCCCCAGCATTTT.

This clonotype was seen only once. This may come from a read error, since a much larger clone is one base off. This chain connects TRBV6-2 or TRBV6-3 to TRBJ1-1; 7 bases are shared with TRBD1. From germline, CDR1 is MNHEY and CDR2 SVGEGT. Trimming cost V 10 bases and J 11 bases; bases outside gene matches: 13. CDR3 length: 12 residues. The CDR3 DNA reads TGTGCCACCGGAAAGGGGGCGCGGGGGGCTTTCTTT. Encoded protein: CATGKGARGAFF.

This clonotype was observed many times. The chain carries TRBV11-2 and TRBJ2-6, with a possible D match to TRBD1 (5 bases). CDR1 is SGHAT, CDR2 FQNNGV, per germline. The CDR3 is 15 amino acids. V was cut by 5 bases and J by 2 bases, with 10 bases left in between. The CDR3 DNA sequence: TGTGCCAGCAGCCGAGTCAGGGCTGGGGCCAACGTCCTGACTTTC. Encoded protein: CASSRVRAGANVLTF.

The sample holds a few counts of this clonotype. V usage is TRBV7-2 and J usage is TRBJ2-7; 8 nucleotides align to TRBD1. The J segment lost 5 bases and the V segment lost 5 bases, leaving 11 bases of the junction unmatched. The CDR3 runs 15 residues. Germline V lookup: CDR1 SGHTA, CDR2 FQGNSA. CDR3 nucleotide sequence: TGTGCCAGCAGCGAGGGCACAGGGGGTGGGGACGAGCAGTACTTC. Protein: CASSEGTGGGDEQYF.

The chain joins TRBV4-3 to TRBJ2-2; D perhaps matches TRBD1 (6 bases). The V and J ends lost 4 bases and 0 bases respectively, with 27 bases between them. Germline V gives CDR1 LGHNA, CDR2 YSLEER. This CDR3 region has 21 residues. The DNA of the CDR3 is TGCGCCAGCAGCCCGGTTCGGGCAGGGGCGCGACGGAAGCCGAACACCGGGGAGCTGTTTTTT. Protein product: CASSPVRAGARRKPNTGELFF.

This clonotype was seen ten or more times. The gene calls are TRBV7-2 and TRBJ2-7; no clear D. This CDR3 is built from 14 residues. Between the trimmed V and J ends, which lost 10 bases and 0 bases, there was a span of 16 bases. Germline V gene data show CDR1 as SGHTA and CDR2 as FQGNSA. CDR3 sequence (DNA): TGTGCCACCCTGAAGAGCTCGAGCTCCTACGAGCAGTACTTC. Residues: CATLKSSSSYEQYF.

This clonotype came up many times. The chain couples TRBV6-1 to TRBJ1-5; D call uncertain. Germline V gene sequence: CDR1 MNHNS, CDR2 SASEGT. The CDR3 length is 16 residues. V was cut by 2 bases and J by 3 bases, with 14 bases left in between. The CDR3 coding sequence is TGTGCCAGCAGTGAAACCTCGGGTCATCCCAATCAGCCCCAGCATTTT. Translated: CASSETSGHPNQPQHF.

The table lists this clonotype with many counts. J is TRBJ1-5 and V is TRBV2; D remains ambiguous. The CDR3 is 14 residues long. Germline assignment: CDR1 SNHLY and CDR2 FYNNEI. Trimming cost V 7 bases and J 2 bases, with 12 bases left between them. The DNA for the CDR3 is TGTGCCAGCAAAAAGCTGATAGGCAATCAGCCCCAGCATTTT. Protein sequence: CASKKLIGNQPQHF.

This clonotype was recorded many times. The V and J genes are TRBV11-2 and TRBJ2-1; the D gene could be TRBD1 or TRBD2 (5 bases each). The CDR3 covers 14 residues. From germline, CDR1 is SGHAT and CDR2 FQNNGV. V was clipped by 2 bases and J by 5 bases, with 10 bases between them. CDR3 sequence reads: CASSLSGTDNEQFF. CDR3 coding DNA: TGTGCCAGCAGCTTATCCGGGACCGACAATGAGCAGTTCTTC.

V usage is TRBV6-1 and J usage is TRBJ1-2; the D gene is possibly TRBD1 (5 bases). Trimming removed 10 bases from V and 2 bases from J, with 17 bases in between. CDR1 and CDR2 (germline): MNHNS, SASEGT. The length of the CDR3 is 14 residues. The CDR3 DNA is TGTGCCACCACTGGGGGGGGACGGAACTATGGCTACACCTTC. Its translation: CATTGGGRNYGYTF.

CDR3 nucleotide sequence: TGTGCCAGCAGCTTAGTTCCAGGGGGAAACATTCAGTACTTC. It yields the protein CASSLVPGGNIQYF. The chain has TRBV7-6 and TRBJ2-4, with 7 bases matching TRBD1. V gave up 1 base and J gave up 6 bases; unmatched junction bases: 3. The CDR3 length is 14 residues. In germline, CDR1 is SGHVS, CDR2 FNYEAQ.

This clonotype was seen many times. This chain links TRBV12-3 or TRBV12-4 with TRBJ2-2, with a tentative D call TRBD2 (6 bases). Trimming stripped 0 bases from V and 0 bases from J, with 11 bases between. CDR3 length equals 17 residues. The CDR3 loop is CASSLALGGTNTGELFF. The DNA for the CDR3 is TGTGCCAGCAGTTTAGCTTTAGGCGGGACGAACACCGGGGAGCTGTTTTTT.

This clonotype was seen ten or more times. The chain carries TRBV6-2 or TRBV6-3 and TRBJ2-3; tentative D call: TRBD2 (6 bases). The CDR3 is 14 amino acids. Trimming removed 6 bases at V and 2 bases at J, with 12 bases between. Germline V gene data show CDR1 as MNHEY and CDR2 as SVGEGT. As DNA, the CDR3 is TGTGCCAGCAGGAATCCGGGGGACACAGATACGCAGTATTTT. Translation: CASRNPGDTDTQYF.

This clonotype was picked up one time. A junction end diverges from the germline sequence, so it may reflect a read error. The V call is TRBV5-1, the J call TRBJ1-4; 9 positions agree with TRBD1. The CDR3 is 18 amino acids. The germline V gene has CDR1 SGHRS and CDR2 YFSETQ. CDR3 coding DNA: TGCGCCAGCAGCCCGGCTCCCCTACAGGGGGCGAGTTTTGAAAAACGGTTTTTT. The encoded protein is CASSPAPLQGASFEKRFF.

The table lists this clonotype with many counts. CDR3 protein: CASSRDGSGARNQPQHF. In nucleotides, the CDR3 is TGTGCCAGCAGCCGAGACGGGTCAGGGGCTCGCAATCAGCCCCAGCATTTT. V usage is TRBV11-2 and J usage is TRBJ1-5; maybe TRBD1 (6 bases). The V gene lost 5 bases and the J gene lost 2 bases, with 19 bases spanning the gap. CDR3 length equals 17 residues. Germline CDR1 SGHAT, CDR2 FQNNGV.

The chain is built from TRBV4-2 and TRBJ2-5; 9 bases fit TRBD1. Germline V gene lookup returns CDR1 LGHNA and CDR2 YNFKEQ. Trimming cost V 4 bases and J 5 bases; bases outside gene matches: 5. This CDR3 region has 14 residues. The CDR3 loop is CASSLDRGDETQYF. CDR3 in DNA: TGTGCCAGCAGCCTGGACAGGGGTGATGAGACCCAGTACTTC.

The V gene is TRBV5-1, the J gene TRBJ2-2, with TRBD2 matching 15 bases. Trimming cost V 3 bases and J 7 bases; bases outside gene matches: 4. In germline, CDR1 is SGHRS, CDR2 YFSETQ. The CDR3 is made up of 16 amino acids. CDR3 DNA: TGCGCCAGCAGCTCAGGACTAGCGGGAGGGTACGGGGAGCTGTTTTTT. Amino acid sequence: CASSSGLAGGYGELFF. Drawing the rest from reference TRBV5-1 and TRBJ2-2, the complete variable domain is KAGVTQTPRYLIKTRGQQVTLSCSPISGHRSVSWYQQTPGQGLQFLFEYFSETQRNKGNFPGRFSGRQFSNSRSEMNVSTLELGDSALYLCASSSGLAGGYGELFFGEGSRLTVL.

This clonotype was observed a handful of times. The chain is built from TRBV5-1 and TRBJ2-3; possible D gene TRBD2, 6 bases. The germline V and J ends were trimmed by 0 bases and 2 bases, with 10 bases remaining between them. Germline assignment: CDR1 SGHRS and CDR2 YFSETQ. This CDR3 has 15 residues. The CDR3: CASSLVSGVTDTQYF. The CDR3 nucleotides are TGCGCCAGCAGCTTGGTATCGGGGGTCACAGATACGCAGTATTTT. Based on the CDR3 plus reference TRBV5-1 and TRBJ2-3, the full variable domain is KAGVTQTPRYLIKTRGQQVTLSCSPISGHRSVSWYQQTPGQGLQFLFEYFSETQRNKGNFPGRFSGRQFSNSRSEMNVSTLELGDSALYLCASSLVSGVTDTQYFGPGTRLTVL.

This clonotype appeared many times. The V call is TRBV27, the J call TRBJ1-1; D is perhaps TRBD1 (6 bases). The germline CDR1 and CDR2 sequences are MNHEY and SMNVEV (reference sequence). The length of the CDR3 is 18 residues. The germline V and J ends were trimmed by 3 bases and 3 bases, with 23 bases remaining between them. The CDR3 sequence: CASSFGGYRVDSYTEAFF. For the CDR3, the DNA is TGTGCCAGCAGTTTCGGAGGTTACAGGGTCGACTCTTACACTGAAGCTTTCTTT.

This clonotype has only a few counts. The chain couples TRBV7-9 to TRBJ2-7; D perhaps matches TRBD2 (5 bases). Germline V gene sequence: CDR1 SEHNR, CDR2 FQNEAQ (reference sequence). The CDR3 length is 14 residues. The ends were cut back, 1 base at V and 5 bases at J, with 12 bases in the middle. The CDR3 loop is CASSLDPGSHEQYF. CDR3 coding DNA: TGTGCCAGCAGCTTAGACCCGGGGAGTCACGAGCAGTACTTC.

This clonotype occurred once. The J gene is TRBJ1-4, the V gene TRBV6-1; D may be TRBD1 (6 bases). The CDR3 runs 12 residues. CDR1 and CDR2 from the germline V gene are MNHNS and SASEGT. The V gene lost 6 bases and the J gene lost 10 bases, with 12 bases spanning the gap. The CDR3 nucleotides are TGTGCCAGCAGGGCGGGGGGCGGAAAACTGTTTTTT. Residues: CASRAGGGKLFF.